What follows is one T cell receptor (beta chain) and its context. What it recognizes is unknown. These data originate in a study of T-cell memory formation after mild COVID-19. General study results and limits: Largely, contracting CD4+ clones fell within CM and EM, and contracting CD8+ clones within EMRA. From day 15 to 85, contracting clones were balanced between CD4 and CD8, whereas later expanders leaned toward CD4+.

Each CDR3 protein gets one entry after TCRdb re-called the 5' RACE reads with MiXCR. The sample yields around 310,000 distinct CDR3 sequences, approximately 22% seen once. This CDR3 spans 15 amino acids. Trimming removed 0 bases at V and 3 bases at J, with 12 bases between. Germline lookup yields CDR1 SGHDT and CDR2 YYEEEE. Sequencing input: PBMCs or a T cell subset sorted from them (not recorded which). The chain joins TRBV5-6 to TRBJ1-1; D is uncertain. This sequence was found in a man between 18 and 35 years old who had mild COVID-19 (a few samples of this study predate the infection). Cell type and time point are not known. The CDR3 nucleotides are TGTGCCAGCAGCTTGGGGGTTGACGGGTACACTGAAGCTTTCTTT. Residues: CASSLGVDGYTEAFF.